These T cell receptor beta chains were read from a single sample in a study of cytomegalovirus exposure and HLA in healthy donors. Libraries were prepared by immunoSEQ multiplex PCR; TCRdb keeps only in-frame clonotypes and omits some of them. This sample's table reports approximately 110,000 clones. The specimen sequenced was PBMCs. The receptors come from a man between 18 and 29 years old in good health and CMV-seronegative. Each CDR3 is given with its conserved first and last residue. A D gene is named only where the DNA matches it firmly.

cdr3_aa: CASSLTGGAGNTIYF; cdr3_nt: TGTGCCAGCAGTTTAACAGGGGGCGCTGGAAACACCATATATTTT; d_call: TRBD1; j_call: TRBJ1-3; v_call: TRBV27
cdr3_aa: CASSLGVAGHEQYF; cdr3_nt: TGCGCCAGCAGCTTGGGGGTCGCGGGCCACGAGCAGTACTTC; d_call: -; j_call: TRBJ2-7; v_call: TRBV5-1
cdr3_aa: CASSPMPGSGTTYGYTF; cdr3_nt: TGTGCCAGCAGCCCGATGCCCGGCTCCGGGACAACATATGGCTACACCTTC; d_call: -; j_call: TRBJ1-2; v_call: TRBV7-9
cdr3_aa: CASSVAKSNEQFF; cdr3_nt: TGTGCCAGCAGCGTAGCTAAAAGCAATGAGCAGTTCTTC; d_call: -; j_call: TRBJ2-1; v_call: TRBV9
cdr3_aa: CASPGGQGRNTEAFF; cdr3_nt: TGTGCCAGCCCTGGGGGACAGGGCAGGAACACTGAAGCTTTCTTT; d_call: TRBD1; j_call: TRBJ1-1; v_call: TRBV28
cdr3_aa: CASSQDWAGTNTGELFF; cdr3_nt: TGCGCCAGCAGCCAAGATTGGGCGGGGACGAACACCGGGGAGCTGTTTTTT; d_call: -; j_call: TRBJ2-2; v_call: TRBV4-1
cdr3_aa: CASSLVGVQGKLFF; cdr3_nt: TGTGCCAGCAGCTTAGTAGGGGTACAAGGAAAACTGTTTTTT; d_call: -; j_call: TRBJ1-4; v_call: TRBV7-8
cdr3_aa: CASSHHSTDTQYF; cdr3_nt: TGTGCCAGCTCTCACCACTCCACAGATACGCAGTATTTT; d_call: -; j_call: TRBJ2-3; v_call: TRBV18
cdr3_aa: CASSHEGHQNTGELFF; cdr3_nt: TGCGCCAGCAGCCACGAAGGACACCAGAACACCGGGGAGCTGTTTTTT; d_call: -; j_call: TRBJ2-2; v_call: TRBV5-1
cdr3_aa: CASSLMAGVANTEAFF; cdr3_nt: TGTGCCAGCAGCTTGATGGCAGGGGTTGCGAACACTGAAGCTTTCTTT; d_call: -; j_call: TRBJ1-1; v_call: TRBV5-6
cdr3_aa: CASSFRGTDTQYF; cdr3_nt: TGTGCCAGCAGTTTCAGGGGGACAGATACGCAGTATTTT; d_call: TRBD1; j_call: TRBJ2-3; v_call: TRBV27
cdr3_aa: CASSSSGVGDETQYF; cdr3_nt: TGTGCCAGCAGCTCCTCGGGGGTGGGGGATGAGACCCAGTACTTC; d_call: -; j_call: TRBJ2-5; v_call: TRBV13
cdr3_aa: CASFRGEGSPLHF; cdr3_nt: TGTGCCAGCTTTAGGGGGGAGGGATCACCCCTCCACTTT; d_call: -; j_call: TRBJ1-6; v_call: TRBV6-1
cdr3_aa: CASIKGGGETQYF; cdr3_nt: TGTGCCAGTATTAAAGGGGGCGGAGAGACCCAGTACTTC; d_call: TRBD1; j_call: TRBJ2-5; v_call: TRBV2
cdr3_aa: CAWDSSGNTIYF; cdr3_nt: TGTGCCTGGGACAGCTCTGGAAACACCATATATTTT; d_call: -; j_call: TRBJ1-3; v_call: TRBV30
cdr3_aa: CASSLGDTDTQYF; cdr3_nt: TGCGCCAGCAGCTTGGGGGACACTGATACGCAGTATTTT; d_call: -; j_call: TRBJ2-3; v_call: TRBV5-1
cdr3_aa: CASSPSGGHPENEKLFF; cdr3_nt: TGTGCCAGCTCACCTTCCGGAGGCCACCCTGAGAATGAAAAACTGTTTTTT; d_call: -; j_call: TRBJ1-4; v_call: TRBV18
cdr3_aa: CAIGTSGSTDTQYF; cdr3_nt: TGTGCCATCGGGACTAGCGGTAGCACAGATACGCAGTATTTT; d_call: TRBD2; j_call: TRBJ2-3; v_call: TRBV10-3
cdr3_aa: CASSRSTSGSRKETQYF; cdr3_nt: TGTGCCAGTAGCCGCTCGACTAGCGGGAGTAGGAAAGAGACCCAGTACTTC; d_call: TRBD2; j_call: TRBJ2-5; v_call: TRBV19
cdr3_aa: CSAGTSYGYTF; cdr3_nt: TGCAGCGCTGGGACTTCCTATGGCTACACCTTC; d_call: -; j_call: TRBJ1-2; v_call: TRBV29-1
cdr3_aa: CASSVGRHEKLFF; cdr3_nt: TGTGCCAGCAGTGTAGGGAGGCATGAAAAACTGTTTTTT; d_call: -; j_call: TRBJ1-4; v_call: TRBV6-1
cdr3_aa: CSVVGPWGGTEAFF; cdr3_nt: TGCAGCGTTGTTGGTCCCTGGGGGGGGACTGAAGCTTTCTTT; d_call: -; j_call: TRBJ1-1; v_call: TRBV29-1
cdr3_aa: CASSPGTGDTNFYGYTF; cdr3_nt: TGTGCCAGCAGCCCCGGGACAGGGGACACTAATTTTTATGGCTACACCTTC; d_call: -; j_call: TRBJ1-2; v_call: TRBV21-1
cdr3_aa: CASSIDRGTQPQHF; cdr3_nt: TGCGCCAGCAGCATCGACAGGGGAACTCAGCCCCAGCATTTT; d_call: TRBD1; j_call: TRBJ1-5; v_call: TRBV5-1
cdr3_aa: CASSEYRVNYGYTF; cdr3_nt: TGCGCCAGCAGTGAATACAGGGTTAACTATGGCTACACCTTC; d_call: -; j_call: TRBJ1-2; v_call: TRBV10-2
cdr3_aa: CASSETEETSGSIGTGELFF; cdr3_nt: TGTGCCAGCAGCGAAACAGAGGAGACTAGCGGGAGTATAGGCACCGGGGAGCTGTTTTTT; d_call: TRBD2; j_call: TRBJ2-2; v_call: TRBV2
cdr3_aa: CASSLAGYGYTF; cdr3_nt: TGTGCCAGCAGCTTGGCGGGGTATGGCTACACCTTC; d_call: -; j_call: TRBJ1-2; v_call: TRBV5-4
cdr3_aa: CSGGAGDEQYF; cdr3_nt: TGCAGCGGGGGTGCGGGGGACGAGCAGTACTTC; d_call: TRBD2; j_call: TRBJ2-7; v_call: TRBV29-1
cdr3_aa: CASSRAGGGNIQYF; cdr3_nt: TGTGCCAGCAGTCGAGCGGGGGGGGGAAACATTCAGTACTTC; d_call: TRBD2; j_call: TRBJ2-4; v_call: TRBV28
cdr3_aa: CASSLGTAPYEQYF; cdr3_nt: TGTGCCAGCAGCTTGGGGACAGCCCCTTACGAGCAGTACTTC; d_call: TRBD1; j_call: TRBJ2-7; v_call: TRBV7-9
cdr3_aa: CASSLGSGGPNYGYTF; cdr3_nt: TGTGCCAGCAGCCTCGGGAGCGGGGGTCCTAACTATGGCTACACCTTC; d_call: -; j_call: TRBJ1-2; v_call: TRBV5-8
cdr3_aa: CASSWGQYQETQYF; cdr3_nt: TGTGCCAGCAGCTGGGGGCAGTACCAAGAGACCCAGTACTTC; d_call: -; j_call: TRBJ2-5; v_call: TRBV5-4
cdr3_aa: CASSSSPIGARSPLHF; cdr3_nt: TGTGCTAGTAGTTCTTCACCTATAGGGGCGAGATCACCCCTCCACTTT; d_call: -; j_call: TRBJ1-6; v_call: TRBV12-5
cdr3_aa: CASEVPGTQYF; cdr3_nt: TGTGCCAGCGAGGTTCCGGGGACCCAGTACTTC; d_call: -; j_call: TRBJ2-5; v_call: TRBV6-5
cdr3_aa: CASTTPGSGANVLTF; cdr3_nt: TGTGCCAGCACAACCCCGGGCTCTGGGGCCAACGTCCTGACTTTC; d_call: -; j_call: TRBJ2-6; v_call: TRBV27
cdr3_aa: CAITISRGQGETQYF; cdr3_nt: TGTGCCATCACCATCAGCAGGGGGCAGGGGGAGACCCAGTACTTC; d_call: TRBD1; j_call: TRBJ2-5; v_call: TRBV10-3
cdr3_aa: CASSAPGSAEAFF; cdr3_nt: TGTGCCAGCAGTGCACCGGGTAGTGCTGAAGCTTTCTTT; d_call: -; j_call: TRBJ1-1; v_call: TRBV25-1
cdr3_aa: CASSTGGAKEAKNIQYF; cdr3_nt: TGCGCCAGCAGCACCGGGGGGGCCAAGGAGGCCAAAAACATTCAGTACTTC; d_call: TRBD2; j_call: TRBJ2-4; v_call: TRBV5-1
cdr3_aa: CATSPRQGYEQYF; cdr3_nt: TGTGCCACCTCTCCCCGACAGGGCTACGAGCAGTACTTC; d_call: TRBD1; j_call: TRBJ2-7; v_call: TRBV11-2
cdr3_aa: CASSPTSGRNEQYF; cdr3_nt: TGTGCCAGCAGCCCGACTAGCGGGAGGAACGAGCAGTACTTC; d_call: TRBD2; j_call: TRBJ2-7; v_call: TRBV7-8
cdr3_aa: CASSVAVGRGGYTF; cdr3_nt: TGTGCCAGCAGTGTAGCAGTCGGGCGGGGAGGCTACACCTTC; d_call: -; j_call: TRBJ1-2; v_call: TRBV2
cdr3_aa: CASLISGTDGGYTF; cdr3_nt: TGTGCCAGTCTAATTTCTGGGACAGATGGAGGCTACACCTTC; d_call: TRBD1; j_call: TRBJ1-2; v_call: TRBV19
cdr3_aa: CASSVTGFTEAFF; cdr3_nt: TGTGCCAGCAGTGTTACAGGGTTCACTGAAGCTTTCTTT; d_call: -; j_call: TRBJ1-1; v_call: TRBV6-1
cdr3_aa: CASSPGGGRSLDEQFF; cdr3_nt: TGTGCCAGCAGCCCCGGGGGCGGGAGATCCCTCGATGAGCAGTTCTTC; d_call: -; j_call: TRBJ2-1; v_call: TRBV5-4
cdr3_aa: CASRQGAANEKLFF; cdr3_nt: TGTGCCAGCAGGCAGGGGGCGGCTAATGAAAAACTGTTTTTT; d_call: TRBD1; j_call: TRBJ1-4; v_call: TRBV7-8
cdr3_aa: CASSPSLAGAIYSPLHF; cdr3_nt: TGTGCCAGCTCACCATCTTTAGCAGGGGCGATCTATTCACCCCTCCACTTT; d_call: -; j_call: TRBJ1-6; v_call: TRBV18